This TCR beta chain originates from a study of blood T cell repertoires in COVID-19. In the study overall: The cDNA or gDNA used as material had been derived from T cells, B-cell-depleted T cells, or PBMCs.

The germline CDR1 and CDR2 sequences are GTSNPN and SVGIG (reference sequence). CDR3 length: 15 amino acids. Losses at the gene ends were 7 bases for V and 6 bases for J; bases not matched to a gene: 12. Sequencing was performed with immunoSEQ multiplex PCR; in TCRdb, only in-frame clones are kept and a portion is missing. The table records over 150,000 clones, 80% to 90% of them present only once. The sample was peripheral blood. This sequence originates from a man aged 50 to 60 with active or convalescent COVID-19. The chain is built from TRBV30 and TRBJ2-5, with 12 bases fitting TRBD1. CDR3 loop: CALKPGQGARQTQYF. DNA of the CDR3: TGTGCCTTAAAACCGGGACAGGGGGCGCGGCAGACCCAGTACTTC.